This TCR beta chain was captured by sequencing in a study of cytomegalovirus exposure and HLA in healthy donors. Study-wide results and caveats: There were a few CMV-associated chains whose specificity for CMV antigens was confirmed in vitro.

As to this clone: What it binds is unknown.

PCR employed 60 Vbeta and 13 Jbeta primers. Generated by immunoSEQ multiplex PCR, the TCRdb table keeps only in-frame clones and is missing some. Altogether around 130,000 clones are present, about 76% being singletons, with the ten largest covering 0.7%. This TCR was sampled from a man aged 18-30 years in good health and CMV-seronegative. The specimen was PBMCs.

The CDR3 nucleotides are TGTGCCAGCAGCGTAACTCAGGGGACAGCGGTTTTGGAGCATGGCTACACCTTC. It yields the protein CASSVTQGTAVLEHGYTF. This sequence joins TRBV9 and TRBJ1-2, with 7 bases that match TRBD1. Germline loops: CDR1 SGDLS, CDR2 YYNGEE. The CDR3 runs 18 residues. Losses at the gene ends were 1 base for V and 6 bases for J; bases not matched to a gene: 18.